The rows below give T cell receptor beta chains drawn from one sample of a study of cytomegalovirus exposure and HLA in healthy donors. The protocol was immunoSEQ multiplex PCR, while the TCRdb copy is restricted to in-frame clones and leaves out a portion. The sample carries nearly 80,000 clones, 65% to 85% recorded once. Sequencing input: PBMCs. These receptors originate from a woman aged 40 to 50 in good health and CMV-seropositive. CDR3s include the opening cysteine and the closing phenylalanine or tryptophan. D genes are given only for firm matches. Size values are once, few and many counts, or a class for expanded clones, and some rows have none.

14	TRBJ2-1	NA	TRBV5-6	NA	CASSFYSGYNEQFF	TGTGCCAGCAGTTTTTATAGCGGTTACAATGAGCAGTTCTTC
15	TRBJ2-1	NA	TRBV6-5	few	CASSRGEEVYNEQFF	TGTGCCAGCTCGCGAGGGGAGGAGGTCTACAATGAGCAGTTCTTC
16	TRBJ1-5	NA	TRBV6-6	few	CASTPRGTGHNQPQHF	TGTGCCAGCACCCCCAGAGGAACAGGGCATAATCAGCCCCAGCATTTT
15	TRBJ2-2	NA	TRBV6-4	NA	CASSDSGQHTGELFF	TGTGCCAGCAGTGACTCGGGGCAGCACACCGGGGAGCTGTTTTTT
17	TRBJ2-6	TRBD1	TRBV15	NA	CATSSEDRLAGANVLTF	TGTGCCACCAGCAGTGAGGACAGGTTGGCTGGGGCCAACGTCCTGACTTTC
18	TRBJ2-3	TRBD2	TRBV5-1	NA	CASSLGLAGGRFTDTQYF	TGCGCCAGCAGCCTCGGACTAGCGGGAGGTCGCTTCACAGATACGCAGTATTTT
15	TRBJ2-7	TRBD2	TRBV5-4	few	CASSRSGGAEDEQYF	TGTGCCAGCAGCCGCAGCGGGGGGGCAGAAGACGAGCAGTACTTC
15	TRBJ2-7	TRBD1	TRBV6-5	NA	CASRPGQGTPYEQYF	TGTGCCAGCAGACCCGGACAGGGAACCCCCTACGAGCAGTACTTC
18	TRBJ1-4	TRBD1	TRBV5-1	NA	CASSLDRRTGGAGEKLFF	TGCGCCAGCAGCTTGGATCGCAGGACAGGGGGAGCAGGGGAAAAACTGTTTTTT
12	TRBJ2-7	NA	TRBV6-1	few	CASSERGLEQYF	TGTGCCAGCAGTGAACGAGGTCTCGAGCAGTACTTC
16	TRBJ2-6	NA	TRBV11-2	NA	CAWSRGRSAGANVLTF	TGTGCCTGGTCCAGGGGACGTAGCGCTGGGGCCAACGTCCTGACTTTC
14	TRBJ1-6	NA	TRBV19	NA	CASTPGQASSPLHF	TGTGCCAGTACCCCCGGCCAGGCCAGCTCACCCCTCCACTTT
14	TRBJ2-5	TRBD2	TRBV5-1	NA	CASIGGLASETQYF	TGCGCCAGCATCGGGGGACTAGCGAGTGAGACCCAGTACTTC
13	TRBJ2-7	NA	TRBV10-3	NA	CAISDDTLYEQYF	TGTGCCATCAGTGACGACACCCTCTACGAGCAGTACTTC
15	TRBJ2-5	NA	TRBV6-1	NA	CASSEKRGKGETQYF	TGTGCCAGCTCAGAGAAACGGGGGAAGGGGGAGACCCAGTACTTC
16	TRBJ1-4	NA	TRBV5-1	NA	CASSLAPPGTNEKLFF	TGCGCCAGCAGCTTAGCCCCCCCGGGAACTAATGAAAAACTGTTTTTT
16	TRBJ2-7	TRBD1	TRBV6-1	NA	CASSVGDSRFSYEQYF	TGTGCCAGCAGTGTAGGGGACAGCCGATTCTCCTACGAGCAGTACTTC
14	TRBJ1-2	TRBD1	TRBV6-1	NA	CASSEEQGARGYTF	TGTGCCAGCAGTGAGGAACAGGGGGCGCGGGGCTACACCTTC
15	TRBJ1-4	TRBD1	TRBV2	NA	CASRAQTGVEEKLFF	TGTGCCAGCAGAGCGCAGACAGGGGTTGAGGAAAAACTGTTTTTT
15	TRBJ1-4	NA	TRBV6-1	NA	CATTLADGVREKLFF	TGTGCCACCACGCTAGCGGACGGGGTACGTGAAAAACTGTTTTTT
14	TRBJ2-3	NA	TRBV5-4	NA	CASSPVGGVDTQYF	TGTGCCAGCAGCCCCGTGGGGGGAGTCGATACGCAGTATTTT
13	TRBJ2-1	TRBD1	TRBV29-1	NA	CSATGDGGNEQFF	TGCAGCGCGACAGGGGACGGCGGCAATGAGCAGTTCTTC
16	TRBJ1-5	NA	TRBV5-4	NA	CASSPPTDRLSQPQHF	TGTGCCAGCAGCCCGCCCACGGACAGACTATCTCAGCCCCAGCATTTT
15	TRBJ1-2	NA	TRBV6-1	NA	CASSTPGGRNYGYTF	TGTGCCAGCAGCACCCCGGGGGGCCGTAACTATGGCTACACCTTC
18	TRBJ1-1	NA	TRBV23-1	NA	CASSQSLGNWRGNTEAFF	TGCGCCAGCAGTCAATCTCTCGGAAATTGGAGGGGTAACACTGAAGCTTTCTTT
18	TRBJ2-7	TRBD2	TRBV7-9	NA	CASSLVRGGLAQTYEQYF	TGTGCCAGCAGCTTAGTGCGGGGGGGACTAGCACAAACCTACGAGCAGTACTTC
12	TRBJ2-6	NA	TRBV30	NA	CAREAGANVLTF	TGTGCCCGCGAGGCTGGGGCCAACGTCCTGACTTTC
16	TRBJ2-1	TRBD2	TRBV29-1	once	CSVAGLAGVSYNEQFF	TGCAGCGTCGCCGGACTAGCGGGAGTGAGCTACAATGAGCAGTTCTTC
12	TRBJ2-1	TRBD2	TRBV30	NA	CAWSLAGGEQFF	TGTGCCTGGAGCCTAGCGGGAGGGGAGCAGTTCTTC
15	TRBJ2-6	NA	TRBV2	NA	CASSAAGSGANVLTF	TGTGCCAGCAGTGCGGCGGGCTCTGGGGCCAACGTCCTGACTTTC
13	TRBJ1-6	NA	TRBV6-1	NA	CASRSQGNSPLHF	TGTGCCAGCAGAAGCCAGGGAAATTCACCCCTCCACTTT
14	TRBJ1-1	NA	TRBV7-9	NA	CASSLVGGGTEAFF	TGTGCCAGCAGCTTAGTCGGGGGTGGGACTGAAGCTTTCTTT
14	TRBJ1-5	NA	TRBV2	NA	CASQATYSNQPQHF	TGTGCCAGCCAAGCGACGTATAGCAATCAGCCCCAGCATTTT
12	TRBJ2-7	NA	TRBV30	few	CAWSAQPHEQYF	TGTGCCTGGAGTGCACAGCCCCACGAGCAGTACTTC
16	TRBJ2-2	NA	TRBV25-1	NA	CASSDSTGRRSGELFF	TGTGCCAGCAGTGACTCAACAGGGAGAAGGTCCGGGGAGCTGTTTTTT
14	TRBJ2-1	TRBD1	TRBV5-1	NA	CASSLYQGAEEQFF	TGCGCCAGCAGCTTGTATCAGGGGGCGGAAGAGCAGTTCTTC
15	TRBJ2-7	TRBD2	TRBV5-1	NA	CASSLYGGGADEQYF	TGCGCCAGCAGCTTGTACGGCGGGGGGGCCGACGAGCAGTACTTC
11	TRBJ2-7	TRBD2	TRBV29-1	NA	CSVLGLDEQYF	TGCAGCGTCTTAGGACTAGACGAGCAGTACTTC
15	TRBJ2-7	NA	TRBV12-5	NA	CASGLYRGSSYEQYF	TGTGCTAGTGGTCTGTATAGGGGTAGTTCCTACGAGCAGTACTTC
14	TRBJ2-3	TRBD2	TRBV10-3	NA	CAISGGLAGDTQYF	TGTGCCATCAGTGGTGGACTAGCGGGGGATACGCAGTATTTT
16	TRBJ2-7	TRBD2	TRBV18	NA	CASSPPGLVSSDEQYF	TGTGCCAGCTCACCCCCGGGACTAGTCTCATCCGACGAGCAGTACTTC
17	TRBJ2-1	NA	TRBV14	NA	CASSHQARVVSGNEQFF	TGTGCCAGCAGCCATCAGGCCAGGGTTGTTTCCGGCAATGAGCAGTTCTTC
14	TRBJ1-1	TRBD1	TRBV6-1	NA	CASCEQGMNTEAFF	TGTGCCAGCTGCGAACAGGGGATGAACACTGAAGCTTTCTTT
16	TRBJ2-6	NA	TRBV5-4	NA	CASSLGRGIGANVLTF	TGTGCCAGCAGCTTGGGTCGAGGGATTGGGGCCAACGTCCTGACTTTC
16	TRBJ2-6	TRBD2	TRBV27	NA	CASSSGRASGANVLTF	TGTGCCAGCAGTTCCGGGAGGGCCTCTGGGGCCAACGTCCTGACTTTC
19	TRBJ2-4	NA	TRBV2	NA	CASRELPNTLNLAKNIQYF	TGTGCCAGCAGGGAGCTCCCGAACACTTTAAACCTAGCCAAAAACATTCAGTACTTC
13	TRBJ2-7	NA	TRBV7-9	NA	CASSLLTGSEQYF	TGTGCCAGCAGCTTATTGACCGGGAGCGAGCAGTACTTC
12	TRBJ1-2	NA	TRBV29-1	NA	CSVEAPGGSYTF	TGCAGCGTTGAGGCCCCCGGGGGTAGCTACACCTTC
16	TRBJ2-7	TRBD1	TRBV18	NA	CASSSSSGGANYEQYF	TGTGCCAGCTCATCGAGTTCAGGGGGCGCAAACTACGAGCAGTACTTC
17	TRBJ2-7	TRBD2	TRBV7-2	NA	CASSPQRGSGSPHEQYF	TGTGCCAGCAGCCCTCAAAGGGGTAGCGGGAGTCCCCACGAGCAGTACTTC
13	TRBJ2-5	NA	TRBV10-3	NA	CAISERERETQYF	TGTGCCATCAGTGAGAGAGAGCGGGAGACCCAGTACTTC
15	TRBJ1-4	NA	TRBV6-5	NA	CASRGQHWPNEKLFF	TGTGCCAGCAGGGGCCAGCATTGGCCAAATGAAAAACTGTTTTTT
16	TRBJ2-1	NA	TRBV9	NA	CASSPEGQSAYNEQFF	TGTGCCAGCAGCCCAGAGGGTCAGTCTGCTTACAATGAGCAGTTCTTC
14	TRBJ2-1	NA	TRBV9	NA	CASSARDLTNEQFF	TGTGCCAGCAGCGCGCGGGACCTCACGAATGAGCAGTTCTTC
12	TRBJ1-2	NA	TRBV29-1	NA	CSVSGQNYGYTF	TGCAGCGTTAGTGGACAGAATTATGGCTACACCTTC
16	TRBJ2-7	NA	TRBV6-1	few	CASSEALLSGRGEQYF	TGTGCCAGCAGTGAAGCGCTGTTGTCAGGACGGGGCGAGCAGTACTTC
14	TRBJ2-7	NA	TRBV7-2	once	CASSLNLPGYEQYF	TGTGCCAGCAGCTTAAACCTCCCGGGGTACGAGCAGTACTTC
14	TRBJ2-7	NA	TRBV9	NA	CASSVDRVSYEQYF	TGTGCCAGCAGCGTAGACCGGGTCTCCTACGAGCAGTACTTC